This T cell receptor beta chain appears in the sequencing data of a study of OX40 agonist ivuxolimab in advanced cancers. TCRdb's copy holds only in-frame clones and misses some; the assay was immunoSEQ multiplex PCR. The data contain 15,000 to 25,000 clones, about 83% of them singletons. The clonotype was recovered from an adult with an advanced solid tumor such as melanoma, head and neck, liver or kidney cancer. The sample was CD4+ or CD8+ T cells sorted from blood, taken in a trial of the OX40 agonist ivuxolimab.

The CDR3 sequence: CASVLTGEAYEQYF. The CDR3 DNA is TGTGCCTCCGTCCTGACAGGAGAAGCCTACGAGCAGTACTTC. The rearrangement links TRBV30 to TRBJ2-7; the D gene is possibly TRBD1 (6 bases). The CDR3 has 14 residues. CDR1 and CDR2 (germline): GTSNPN, SVGIG (reference sequence). V was cut by 7 bases and J by 2 bases, with 18 bases left in between. Supplemented by reference TRBV30 and TRBJ2-7, the full variable domain reads SQTIHQWPATLVQPVGSPLSLECTVEGTSNPNLYWYRQAAGRGLQLLFYSVGIGQISSEVPQNLSASRPQDRQFILSSKKLLLSDSGFYLCASVLTGEAYEQYFGPGTRLTVT.